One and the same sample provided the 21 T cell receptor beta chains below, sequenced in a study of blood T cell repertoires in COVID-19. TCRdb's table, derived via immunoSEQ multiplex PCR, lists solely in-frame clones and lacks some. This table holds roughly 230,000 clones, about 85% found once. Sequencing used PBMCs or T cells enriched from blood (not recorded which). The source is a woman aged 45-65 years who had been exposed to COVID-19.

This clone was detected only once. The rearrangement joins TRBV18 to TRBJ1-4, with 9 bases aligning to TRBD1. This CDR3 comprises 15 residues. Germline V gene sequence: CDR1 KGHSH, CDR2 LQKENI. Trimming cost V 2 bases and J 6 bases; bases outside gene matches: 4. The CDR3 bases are TGTGCCAGCTCACCAGGGACAGGGCATCATGAAAAACTGTTTTTT. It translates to CASSPGTGHHEKLFF.

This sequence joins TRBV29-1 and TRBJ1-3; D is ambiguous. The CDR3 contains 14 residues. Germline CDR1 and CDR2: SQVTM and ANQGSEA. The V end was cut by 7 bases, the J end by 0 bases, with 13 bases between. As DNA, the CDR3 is TGCAGCGCCATACAGTCCAGCTCTGGAAACACCATATATTTT. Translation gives CSAIQSSSGNTIYF.

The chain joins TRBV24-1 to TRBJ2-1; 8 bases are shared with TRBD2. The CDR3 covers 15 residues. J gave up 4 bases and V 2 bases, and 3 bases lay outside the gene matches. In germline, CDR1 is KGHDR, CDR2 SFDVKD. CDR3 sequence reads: CATSDSGGGYNEQFF. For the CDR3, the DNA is TGTGCCACCAGTGATTCCGGGGGGGGTTACAATGAGCAGTTCTTC.

The CDR3 spells CASSLAFRTANTEAFF. DNA of the CDR3: TGTGCCAGCAGCTTGGCCTTTCGAACAGCAAACACTGAAGCTTTCTTT. The V call is TRBV5-4, the J call TRBJ1-1, with D hard to call. This CDR3 is 16 amino acids long. Germline V gene sequence: CDR1 SGHNT, CDR2 YYREEE (reference sequence). V was cut by 0 bases and J by 2 bases, with 14 bases left in between. Supplemented by reference TRBV5-4 and TRBJ1-1, the full variable domain reads ETGVTQSPTHLIKTRGQQVTLRCSSQSGHNTVSWYQQALGQGPQFIFQYYREEENGRGNFPPRFSGLQFPNYSSELNVNALELDDSALYLCASSLAFRTANTEAFFGQGTRLTVV.

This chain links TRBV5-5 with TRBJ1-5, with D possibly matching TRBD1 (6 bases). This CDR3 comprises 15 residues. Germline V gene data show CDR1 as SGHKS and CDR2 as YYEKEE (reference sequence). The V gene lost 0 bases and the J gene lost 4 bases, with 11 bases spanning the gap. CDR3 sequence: CASSLGGTPNQPQHF. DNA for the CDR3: TGTGCCAGCAGCTTGGGGGGGACACCTAATCAGCCCCAGCATTTT.

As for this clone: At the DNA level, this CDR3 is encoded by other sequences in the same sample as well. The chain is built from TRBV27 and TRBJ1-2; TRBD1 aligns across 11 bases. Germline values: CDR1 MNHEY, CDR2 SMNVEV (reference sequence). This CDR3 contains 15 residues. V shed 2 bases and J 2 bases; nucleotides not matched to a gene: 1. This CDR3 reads CASSLGTGGNYGYTF. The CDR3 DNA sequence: TGTGCCAGCAGTTTAGGGACAGGGGGGAACTATGGCTACACCTTC.

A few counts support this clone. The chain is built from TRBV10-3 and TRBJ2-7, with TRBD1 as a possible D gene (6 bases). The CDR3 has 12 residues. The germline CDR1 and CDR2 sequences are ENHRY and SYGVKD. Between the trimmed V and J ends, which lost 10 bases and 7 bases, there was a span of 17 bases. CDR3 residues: CASTQGFEEQYF. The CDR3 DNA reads TGTGCCAGTACACAGGGTTTTGAAGAGCAGTACTTC.

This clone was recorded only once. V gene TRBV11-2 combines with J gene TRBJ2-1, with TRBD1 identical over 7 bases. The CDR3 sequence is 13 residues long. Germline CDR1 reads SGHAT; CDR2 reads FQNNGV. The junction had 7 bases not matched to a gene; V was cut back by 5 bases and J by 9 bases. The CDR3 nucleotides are TGTGCCAGCAGCCCCGGACAGGTCGGTGAGCAGTTCTTC. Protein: CASSPGQVGEQFF.

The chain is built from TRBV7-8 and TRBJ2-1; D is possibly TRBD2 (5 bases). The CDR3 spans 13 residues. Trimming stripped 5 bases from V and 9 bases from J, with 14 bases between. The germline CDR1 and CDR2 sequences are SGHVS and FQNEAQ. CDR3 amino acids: CASSPINRGEQFF. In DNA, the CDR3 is TGTGCCAGCAGCCCTATTAACCGGGGTGAGCAGTTCTTC.

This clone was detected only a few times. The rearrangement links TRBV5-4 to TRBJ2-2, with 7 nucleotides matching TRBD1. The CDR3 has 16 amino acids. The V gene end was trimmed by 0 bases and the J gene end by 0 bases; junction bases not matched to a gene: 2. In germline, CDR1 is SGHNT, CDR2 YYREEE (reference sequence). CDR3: CASSLVDRPNTGELFF. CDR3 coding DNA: TGTGCCAGCAGCTTGGTGGACAGGCCGAACACCGGGGAGCTGTTTTTT.

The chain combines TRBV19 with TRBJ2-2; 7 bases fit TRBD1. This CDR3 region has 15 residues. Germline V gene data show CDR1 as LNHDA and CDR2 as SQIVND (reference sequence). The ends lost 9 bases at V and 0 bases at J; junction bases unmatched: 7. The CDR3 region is CASDRTGSNTGELFF. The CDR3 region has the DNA TGTGCCAGCGACAGGACAGGCTCGAACACCGGGGAGCTGTTTTTT. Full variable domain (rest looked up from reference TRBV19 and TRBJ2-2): DGGITQSPKYLFRKEGQNVTLSCEQNLNHDAMYWYRQDPGQGLRLIYYSQIVNDFQKGDIAEGYSVSREKKESFPLTVTSAQKNPTAFYLCASDRTGSNTGELFFGEGSRLTVL.

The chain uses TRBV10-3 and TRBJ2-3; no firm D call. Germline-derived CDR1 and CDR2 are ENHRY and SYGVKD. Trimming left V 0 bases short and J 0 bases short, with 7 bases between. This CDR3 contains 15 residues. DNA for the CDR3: TGTGCCATCAGTGAGTCTAGTGGTAGCACAGATACGCAGTATTTT. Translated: CAISESSGSTDTQYF.

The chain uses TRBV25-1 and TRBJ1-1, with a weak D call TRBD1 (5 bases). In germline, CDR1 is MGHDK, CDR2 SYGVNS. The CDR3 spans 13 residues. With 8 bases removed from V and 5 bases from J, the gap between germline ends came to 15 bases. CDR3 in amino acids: CASQTPGKTEAFF. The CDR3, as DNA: TGTGCCAGCCAAACCCCAGGGAAAACTGAAGCTTTCTTT.

The CDR3 nucleotides read TGTGCCAGCAGCCCAAATTCGAACACTGAAGCTTTCTTT. It is translated as CASSPNSNTEAFF. V usage is TRBV11-3 and J usage is TRBJ1-1; D ambiguous. V was shortened by 5 bases and J by 1 base, with 8 bases between the two germline ends. The CDR3 is 13 amino acids. Germline CDR1 is SGHNT and CDR2 is YENEEA.

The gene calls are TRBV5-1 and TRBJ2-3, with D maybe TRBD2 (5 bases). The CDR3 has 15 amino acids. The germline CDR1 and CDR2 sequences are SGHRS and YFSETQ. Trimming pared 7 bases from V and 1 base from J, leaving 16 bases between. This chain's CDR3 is CASAVSEAGTDTQYF. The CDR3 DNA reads TGCGCCAGCGCGGTTTCGGAGGCGGGCACAGATACGCAGTATTTT.

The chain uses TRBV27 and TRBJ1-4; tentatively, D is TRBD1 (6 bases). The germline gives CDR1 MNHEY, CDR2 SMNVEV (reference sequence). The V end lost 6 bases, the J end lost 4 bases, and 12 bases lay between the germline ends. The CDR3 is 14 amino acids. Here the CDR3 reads CASSGGQYNEKLFF. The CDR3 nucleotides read TGTGCCAGCAGCGGGGGGCAGTATAATGAAAAACTGTTTTTT.

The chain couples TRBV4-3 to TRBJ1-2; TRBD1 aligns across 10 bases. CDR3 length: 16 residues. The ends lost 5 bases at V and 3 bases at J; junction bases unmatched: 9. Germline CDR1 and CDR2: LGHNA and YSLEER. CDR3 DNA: TGCGCCAGCAGCTTAAGACCTGGGACAGGGGACTATGGCTACACCTTC. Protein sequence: CASSLRPGTGDYGYTF.

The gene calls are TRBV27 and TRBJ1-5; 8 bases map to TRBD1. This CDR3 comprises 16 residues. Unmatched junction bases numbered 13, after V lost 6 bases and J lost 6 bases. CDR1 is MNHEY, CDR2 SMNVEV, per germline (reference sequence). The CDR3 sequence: CASRVTGQERSQPQHF. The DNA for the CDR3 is TGTGCCAGCAGGGTTACGGGACAGGAGCGGAGTCAGCCCCAGCATTTT.

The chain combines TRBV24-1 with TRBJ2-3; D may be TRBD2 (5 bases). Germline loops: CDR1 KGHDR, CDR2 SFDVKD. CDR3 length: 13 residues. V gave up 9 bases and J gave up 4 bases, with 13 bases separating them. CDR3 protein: CATGVAGADTQYF. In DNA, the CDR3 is TGTGCCACCGGGGTGGCGGGCGCAGATACGCAGTATTTT.

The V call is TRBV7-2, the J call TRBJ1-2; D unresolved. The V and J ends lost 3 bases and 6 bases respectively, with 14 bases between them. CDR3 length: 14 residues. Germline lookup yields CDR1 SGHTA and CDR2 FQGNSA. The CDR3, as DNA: TGTGCCAGCAGCTTGGCCAGAACCCAAGATGGCTACACCTTC. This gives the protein CASSLARTQDGYTF.

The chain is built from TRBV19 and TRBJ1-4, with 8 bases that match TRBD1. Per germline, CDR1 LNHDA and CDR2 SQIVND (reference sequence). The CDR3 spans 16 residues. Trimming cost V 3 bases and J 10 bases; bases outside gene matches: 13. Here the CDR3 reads CASSIRVGQGVGKLFF. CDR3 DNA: TGTGCCAGTAGTATCCGGGTCGGACAGGGCGTCGGAAAACTGTTTTTT.